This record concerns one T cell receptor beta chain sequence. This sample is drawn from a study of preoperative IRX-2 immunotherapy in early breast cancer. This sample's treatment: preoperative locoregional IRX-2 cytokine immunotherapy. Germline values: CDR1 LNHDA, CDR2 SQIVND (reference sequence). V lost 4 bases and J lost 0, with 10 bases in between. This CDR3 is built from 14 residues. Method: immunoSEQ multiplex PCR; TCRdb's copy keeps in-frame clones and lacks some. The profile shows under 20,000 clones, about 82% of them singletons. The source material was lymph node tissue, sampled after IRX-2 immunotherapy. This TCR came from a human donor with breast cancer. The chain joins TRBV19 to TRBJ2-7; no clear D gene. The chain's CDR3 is CASSSPDLSYEQYF. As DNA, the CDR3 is TGTGCCAGTAGTAGTCCGGACCTCTCCTACGAGCAGTACTTC.